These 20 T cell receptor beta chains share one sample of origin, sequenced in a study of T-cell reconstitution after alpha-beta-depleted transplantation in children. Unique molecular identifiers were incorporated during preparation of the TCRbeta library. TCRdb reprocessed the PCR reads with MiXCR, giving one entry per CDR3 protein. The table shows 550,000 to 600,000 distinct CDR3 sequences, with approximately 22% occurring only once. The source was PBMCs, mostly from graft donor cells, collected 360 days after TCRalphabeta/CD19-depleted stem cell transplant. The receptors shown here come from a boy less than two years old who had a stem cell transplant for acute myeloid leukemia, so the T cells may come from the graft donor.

Here the CDR3 reads CASSLQILYTGELFF. CDR3 in DNA: TGTGCCAGCAGCTTACAGATTCTCTACACCGGGGAGCTGTTTTTT. V usage is TRBV7-9 and J usage is TRBJ2-2, with D unresolved. V shed 2 bases and J shed 3 bases, with 10 bases lying between them. CDR1 and CDR2 from the germline V gene are SEHNR and FQNEAQ (reference sequence). CDR3 length: 15 amino acids.

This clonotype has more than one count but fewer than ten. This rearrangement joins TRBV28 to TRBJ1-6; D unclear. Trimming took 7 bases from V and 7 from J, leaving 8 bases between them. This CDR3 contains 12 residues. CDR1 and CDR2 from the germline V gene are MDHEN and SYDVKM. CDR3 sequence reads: CASTTGNSPLHF. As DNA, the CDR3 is TGTGCCAGCACCACGGGGAATTCACCCCTCCACTTT.

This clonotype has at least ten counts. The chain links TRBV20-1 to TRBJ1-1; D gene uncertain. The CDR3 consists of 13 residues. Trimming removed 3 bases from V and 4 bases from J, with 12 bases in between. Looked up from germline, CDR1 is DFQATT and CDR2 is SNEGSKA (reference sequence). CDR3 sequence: CSARRTVVTEAFF. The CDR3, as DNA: TGCAGTGCTAGGCGGACGGTCGTCACTGAAGCTTTCTTT.

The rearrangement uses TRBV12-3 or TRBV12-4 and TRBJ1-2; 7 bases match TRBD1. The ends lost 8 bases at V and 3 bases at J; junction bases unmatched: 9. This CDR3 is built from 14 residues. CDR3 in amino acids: CASLRRGRDYGYTF. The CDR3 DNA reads TGTGCCAGCCTGAGGAGGGGGCGCGACTATGGCTACACCTTC.

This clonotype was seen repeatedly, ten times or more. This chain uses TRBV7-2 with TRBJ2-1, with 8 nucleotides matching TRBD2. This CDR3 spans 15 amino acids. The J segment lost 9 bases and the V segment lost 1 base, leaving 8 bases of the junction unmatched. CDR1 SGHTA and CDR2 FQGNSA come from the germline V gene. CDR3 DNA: TGTGCCAGCAGCTTAGAGGGGACTAGAACACGTGAGCAGTTCTTC. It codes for CASSLEGTRTREQFF. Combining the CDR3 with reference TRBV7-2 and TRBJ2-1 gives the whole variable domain GAGVSQSPSNKVTEKGKDVELRCDPISGHTALYWYRQSLGQGLEFLIYFQGNSAPDKSGLPSDRFSAERTGGSVSTLTIQRTQQEDSAVYLCASSLEGTRTREQFFGPGTRLTVL.

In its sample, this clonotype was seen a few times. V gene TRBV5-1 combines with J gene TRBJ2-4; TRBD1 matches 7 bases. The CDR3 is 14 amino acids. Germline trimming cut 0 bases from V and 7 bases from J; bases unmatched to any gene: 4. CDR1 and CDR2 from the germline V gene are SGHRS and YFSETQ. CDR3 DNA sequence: TGCGCCAGCAGCTTGGGCGACAGGGTGAACATTCAGTACTTC. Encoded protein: CASSLGDRVNIQYF.

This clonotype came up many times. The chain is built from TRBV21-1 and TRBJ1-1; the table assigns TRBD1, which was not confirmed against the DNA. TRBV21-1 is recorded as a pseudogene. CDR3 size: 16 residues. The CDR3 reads CASSKVETGMNTEAFF. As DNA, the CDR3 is TGTGCCAGCAGCAAAGTAGAGACAGGGATGAACACTGAAGCTTTCTTT.

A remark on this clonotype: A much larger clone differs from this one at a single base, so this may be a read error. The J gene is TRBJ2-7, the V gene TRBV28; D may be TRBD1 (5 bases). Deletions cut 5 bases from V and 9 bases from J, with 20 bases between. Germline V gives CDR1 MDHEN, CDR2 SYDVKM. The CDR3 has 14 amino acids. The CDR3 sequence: CASSPSRQIYGQYV. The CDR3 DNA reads TGTGCCAGCAGTCCCTCCCGACAGATTTATGGGCAGTACGTC.

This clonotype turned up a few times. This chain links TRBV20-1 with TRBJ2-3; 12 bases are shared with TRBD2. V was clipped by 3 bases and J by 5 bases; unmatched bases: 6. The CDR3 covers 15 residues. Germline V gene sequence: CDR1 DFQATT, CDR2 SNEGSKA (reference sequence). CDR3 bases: TGCAGTGCTAGGACCGGGACTAGCGGGCTAGATACGCAGTATTTT. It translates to CSARTGTSGLDTQYF.

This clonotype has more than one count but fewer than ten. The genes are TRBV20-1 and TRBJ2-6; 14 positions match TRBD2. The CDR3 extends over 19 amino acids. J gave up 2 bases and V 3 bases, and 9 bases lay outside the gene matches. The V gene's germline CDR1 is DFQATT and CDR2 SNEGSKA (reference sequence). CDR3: CSASSSLTSGGAGANVLTF. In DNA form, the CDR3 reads TGCAGTGCTAGTAGCTCCTTGACTAGCGGGGGGGCTGGGGCCAACGTCCTGACTTTC.

For the CDR3, the DNA is TGTGCCAGCAGTTTAAAGGGAACAGGGTTTGTTTACTTC. It encodes CASSLKGTGFVYF. The chain has TRBV28 and TRBJ2-4, with D maybe TRBD1 (6 bases). CDR3 size: 13 residues. V was clipped by 2 bases and J by 16 bases, with 18 bases between them. Per the germline V gene, CDR1 is MDHEN and CDR2 is SYDVKM.

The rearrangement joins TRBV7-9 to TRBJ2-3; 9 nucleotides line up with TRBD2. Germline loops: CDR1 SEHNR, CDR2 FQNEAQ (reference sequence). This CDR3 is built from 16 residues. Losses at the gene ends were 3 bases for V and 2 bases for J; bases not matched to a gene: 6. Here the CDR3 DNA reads TGTGCCAGCAGCTTCTATCTAGCGGGGTCCACAGATACGCAGTATTTT. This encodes CASSFYLAGSTDTQYF.

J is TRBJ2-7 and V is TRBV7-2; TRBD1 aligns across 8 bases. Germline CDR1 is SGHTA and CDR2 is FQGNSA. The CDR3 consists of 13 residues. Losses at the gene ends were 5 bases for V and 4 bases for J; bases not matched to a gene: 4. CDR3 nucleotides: TGTGCCAGCAGCCAGGGGGCAGGGTACGAGCAGTACTTC. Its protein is CASSQGAGYEQYF.

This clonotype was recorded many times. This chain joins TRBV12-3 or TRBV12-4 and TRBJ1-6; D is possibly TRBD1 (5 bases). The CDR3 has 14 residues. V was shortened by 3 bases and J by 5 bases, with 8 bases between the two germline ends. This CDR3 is CASSFSGNNSPLHF. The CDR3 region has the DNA TGTGCCAGCAGTTTCTCAGGGAATAATTCACCCCTCCACTTT.

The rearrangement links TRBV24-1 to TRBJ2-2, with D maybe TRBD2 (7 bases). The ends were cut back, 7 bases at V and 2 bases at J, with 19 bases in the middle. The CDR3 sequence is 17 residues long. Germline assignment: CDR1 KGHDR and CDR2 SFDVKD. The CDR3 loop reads CATRLGGGAYNTGELFF. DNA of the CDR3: TGTGCCACCAGGTTAGGGGGGGGCGCATACAACACCGGGGAGCTGTTTTTT.

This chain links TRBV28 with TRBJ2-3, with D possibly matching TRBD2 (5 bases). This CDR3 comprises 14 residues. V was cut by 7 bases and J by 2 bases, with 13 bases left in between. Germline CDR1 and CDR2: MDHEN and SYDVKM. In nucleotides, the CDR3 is TGTGCCAGCATAAGAGGGCTTAACACAGATACGCAGTATTTT. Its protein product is CASIRGLNTDTQYF.

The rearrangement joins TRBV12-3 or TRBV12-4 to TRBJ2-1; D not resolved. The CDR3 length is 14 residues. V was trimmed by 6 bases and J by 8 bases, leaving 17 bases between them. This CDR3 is CASSTRQVWDEQFF. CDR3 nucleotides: TGTGCCAGCAGCACCCGTCAAGTCTGGGATGAGCAGTTCTTC.

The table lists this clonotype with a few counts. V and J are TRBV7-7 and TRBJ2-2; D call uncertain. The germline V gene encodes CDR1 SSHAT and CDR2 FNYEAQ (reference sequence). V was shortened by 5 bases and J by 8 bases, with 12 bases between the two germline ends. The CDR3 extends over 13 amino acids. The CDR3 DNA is TGTGCCAGCAGCCGTGCGAAATTGGGGGAGCTGTTTTTT. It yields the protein CASSRAKLGELFF.

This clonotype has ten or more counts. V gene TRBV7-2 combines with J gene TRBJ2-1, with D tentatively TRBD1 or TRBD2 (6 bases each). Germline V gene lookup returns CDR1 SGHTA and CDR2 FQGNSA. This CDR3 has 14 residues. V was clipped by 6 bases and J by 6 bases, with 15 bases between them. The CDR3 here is CASSKTRGGNEQFF. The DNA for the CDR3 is TGTGCCAGCAGTAAGACTAGAGGGGGCAATGAGCAGTTCTTC.

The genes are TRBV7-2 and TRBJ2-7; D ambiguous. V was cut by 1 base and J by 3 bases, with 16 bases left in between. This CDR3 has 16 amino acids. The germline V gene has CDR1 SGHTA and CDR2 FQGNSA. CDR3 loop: CASSLVGDSQYYEQYF. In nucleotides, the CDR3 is TGTGCCAGCAGCTTAGTAGGAGACTCCCAATACTACGAGCAGTACTTC.